A single T cell receptor (beta chain) is shown here with its context. V was pared by 4 bases and J by 0 bases, with 7 bases of the junction left unmatched. This CDR3 is 16 amino acids long. CDR1 and CDR2 (germline): SGHRS, YFSETQ. The entry originates in a study of technical replicates of blood from a few donors. TCRdb's copy holds only in-frame clones and misses some; the assay was immunoSEQ multiplex PCR. The table lists just over 95,000 clones, around 95% of them singletons, with 0.2% to 0.25% in the top ten. The chain is built from TRBV5-1 and TRBJ1-1, with 9 bases matching TRBD1. The sequenced sample consisted of T cells isolated from PBMCs. The receptor was derived from a human donor in good health. CDR3 amino acids: CASSVKTGGLNTEAFF. The CDR3 nucleotides read TGCGCCAGCAGCGTTAAAACAGGGGGCTTGAACACTGAAGCTTTCTTT. Looking up the rest from reference TRBV5-1 and TRBJ1-1 gives the full variable domain: KAGVTQTPRYLIKTRGQQVTLSCSPISGHRSVSWYQQTPGQGLQFLFEYFSETQRNKGNFPGRFSGRQFSNSRSEMNVSTLELGDSALYLCASSVKTGGLNTEAFFGQGTRLTVV.